This T cell receptor beta chain was retrieved from a study of cytomegalovirus exposure and HLA in healthy donors. Study in general: Ancestry clustering placed about 86% of around 400 genotyped donors in the Caucasian-associated cluster.

Of note for this clone: Its specificity is unknown.

Germline CDR1 and CDR2: MGHRA and YSYEKL. The J segment lost 1 base and the V segment lost 4 bases, leaving 7 bases of the junction unmatched. The CDR3 runs to 16 residues. Use of 60 Vbeta and 13 Jbeta primers characterized the PCR. Here immunoSEQ multiplex PCR was the method, and the copy in TCRdb shows in-frame clones only, minus some. Among around 140,000 clones listed, more than 75% were seen once. Findings and caveats of the study: Most TCRs appeared rarely, but some public TCRs recurred in many donors. About 87% or about 30% of the time was how often most TCR beta V segments were productive, according to an earlier analysis.

V is TRBV4-1 and J is TRBJ2-3; 8 bases align to TRBD2. Sequenced material: PBMCs. The source is a male donor in good health and CMV-seronegative. The CDR3 bases are TGCGCCAGCAGCCCTGTACGCGGGGGGCGCACAGATACGCAGTATTTT. Its protein is CASSPVRGGRTDTQYF.